The clone carrying this TCR beta chain was recorded a few times. Its antigen remains unknown. The junction shows a germline mismatch at one end, possibly a read error. The data belong to a study of T-cell reconstitution after alpha-beta-depleted transplantation in children. Unique molecular identifiers were built into the TCRbeta library. TCRdb processed the PCR reads anew with MiXCR; each CDR3 protein has one entry. The repertoire holds about 600,000 distinct CDR3 sequences, with approximately 22% as singletons. This CDR3 is 13 amino acids long. Overall study findings and caveats: Surviving thymic progenitors and recipient T cells were the source of high TCRbeta diversity at day 60 in some patients. Reportedly, alpha-beta T cells present about two months post-transplant originated from several hundred expanded clones of graft origin. Most T-cell counts and diversity one year after the transplant came from T cells that were newly produced.

The chain has TRBV12-3 or TRBV12-4 and TRBJ1-4, with D possibly matching TRBD1 (6 bases). This receptor was taken from a boy under two years old who had a stem cell transplant for acute myeloid leukemia, so the T cells may come from the graft donor. Sequenced material: PBMCs, mostly from graft donor cells, taken 360 days after TCRalphabeta/CD19-depleted stem cell transplant. The CDR3 DNA reads TGTGCCAGCAGTTTGGGGGGGCCCGAAAACTGCCTCTTT. Its protein is CASSLGGPENCLF.